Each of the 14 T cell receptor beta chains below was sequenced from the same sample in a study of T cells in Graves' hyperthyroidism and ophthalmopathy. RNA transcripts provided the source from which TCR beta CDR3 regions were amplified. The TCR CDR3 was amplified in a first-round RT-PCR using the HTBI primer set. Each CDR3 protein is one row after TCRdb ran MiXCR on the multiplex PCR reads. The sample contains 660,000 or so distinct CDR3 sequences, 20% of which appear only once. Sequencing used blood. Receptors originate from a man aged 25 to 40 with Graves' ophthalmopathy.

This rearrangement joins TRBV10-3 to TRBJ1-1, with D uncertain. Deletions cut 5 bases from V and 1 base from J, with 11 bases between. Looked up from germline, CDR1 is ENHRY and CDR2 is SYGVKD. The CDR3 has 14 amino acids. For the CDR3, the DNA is TGTGCCATCAGTCCCGGACGAGAGAACACTGAAGCTTTCTTT. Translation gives CAISPGRENTEAFF.

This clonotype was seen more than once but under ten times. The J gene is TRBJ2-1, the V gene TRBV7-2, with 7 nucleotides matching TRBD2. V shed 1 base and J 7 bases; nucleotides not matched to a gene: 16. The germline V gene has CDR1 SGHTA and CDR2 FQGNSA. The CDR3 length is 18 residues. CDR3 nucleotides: TGTGCCAGCAGCTTAGTGGCTAGCGGCTCGGGTTCTTTGAATGAGCAGTTCTTC. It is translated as CASSLVASGSGSLNEQFF.

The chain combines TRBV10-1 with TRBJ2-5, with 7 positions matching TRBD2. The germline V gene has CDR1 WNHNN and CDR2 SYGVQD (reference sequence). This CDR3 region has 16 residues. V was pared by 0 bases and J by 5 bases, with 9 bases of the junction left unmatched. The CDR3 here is CASSESTFPGGETQYF. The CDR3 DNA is TGCGCCAGCAGTGAGTCTACCTTTCCGGGAGGCGAGACCCAGTACTTC.

CDR3 coding DNA: TGTGCCACCAGTGACCTCTCTGGAAACACCATATATTTT. It encodes CATSDLSGNTIYF. The V and J genes are TRBV24-1 and TRBJ1-3, with unresolved D. The CDR3 length is 13 residues. V shed 4 bases and J shed 0 bases, with 3 bases lying between them. Germline values: CDR1 KGHDR, CDR2 SFDVKD.

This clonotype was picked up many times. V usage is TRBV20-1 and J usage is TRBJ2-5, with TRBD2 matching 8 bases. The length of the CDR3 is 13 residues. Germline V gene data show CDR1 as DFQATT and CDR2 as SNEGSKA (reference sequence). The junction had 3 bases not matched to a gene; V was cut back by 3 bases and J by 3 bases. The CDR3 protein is CSARGAGEETQYF. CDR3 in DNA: TGCAGTGCTAGGGGAGCGGGAGAAGAGACCCAGTACTTC.

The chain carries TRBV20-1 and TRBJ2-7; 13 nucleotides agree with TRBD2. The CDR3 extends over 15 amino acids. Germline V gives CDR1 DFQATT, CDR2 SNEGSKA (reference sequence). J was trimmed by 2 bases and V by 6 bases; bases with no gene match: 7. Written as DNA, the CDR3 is TGCAGTGCCCGCCGGACTAGCGGGAGAACCTACGAGCAGTACTTC. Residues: CSARRTSGRTYEQYF.

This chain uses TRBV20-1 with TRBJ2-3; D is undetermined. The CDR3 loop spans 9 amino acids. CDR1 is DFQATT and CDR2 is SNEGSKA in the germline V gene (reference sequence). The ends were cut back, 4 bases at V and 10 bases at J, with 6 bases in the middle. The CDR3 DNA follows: TGCAGTGCTATGCCTGCGCAGTATTTT. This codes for CSAMPAQYF.

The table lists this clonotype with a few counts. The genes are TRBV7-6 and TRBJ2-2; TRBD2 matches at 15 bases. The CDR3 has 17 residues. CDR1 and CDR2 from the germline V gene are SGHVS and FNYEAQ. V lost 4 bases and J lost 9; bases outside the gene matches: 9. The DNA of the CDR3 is TGTGCCAGCAGCTCCGGACTAGCGGGAGGGCCTAGCCGGGAGCTGTTTTTT. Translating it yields CASSSGLAGGPSRELFF. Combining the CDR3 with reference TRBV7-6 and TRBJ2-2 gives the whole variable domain GAGVSQSPRYKVTKRGQDVALRCDPISGHVSLYWYRQALGQGPEFLTYFNYEAQQDKSGLPNDRFSAERPEGSISTLTIQRTEQRDSAMYRCASSSGLAGGPSRELFFGEGSRLTVL.

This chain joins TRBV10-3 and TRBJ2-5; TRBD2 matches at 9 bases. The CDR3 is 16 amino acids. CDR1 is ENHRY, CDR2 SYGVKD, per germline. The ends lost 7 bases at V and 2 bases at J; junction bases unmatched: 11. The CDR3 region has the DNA TGTGCCATCAAGACTAGCGGACCACAATTTCAAGAGACCCAGTACTTC. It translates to CAIKTSGPQFQETQYF.

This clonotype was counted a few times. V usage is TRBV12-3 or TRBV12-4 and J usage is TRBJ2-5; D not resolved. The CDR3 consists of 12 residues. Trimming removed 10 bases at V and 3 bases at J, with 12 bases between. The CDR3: CATRRREETQYF. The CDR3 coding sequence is TGTGCCACCCGGCGGCGCGAAGAGACCCAGTACTTC.

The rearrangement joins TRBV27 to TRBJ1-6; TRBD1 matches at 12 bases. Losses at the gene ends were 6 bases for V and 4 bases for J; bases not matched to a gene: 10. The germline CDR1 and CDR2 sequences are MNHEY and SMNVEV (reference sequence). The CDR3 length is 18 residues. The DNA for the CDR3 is TGTGCCAGCAGGGAACCGGGACAGGGGGCTTGGTATAATTCACCCCTCCACTTT. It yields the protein CASREPGQGAWYNSPLHF.

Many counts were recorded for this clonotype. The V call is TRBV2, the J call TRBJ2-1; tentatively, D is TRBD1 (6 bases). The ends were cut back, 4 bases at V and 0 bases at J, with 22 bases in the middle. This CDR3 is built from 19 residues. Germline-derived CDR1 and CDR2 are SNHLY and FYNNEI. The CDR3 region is CASSGRDNDLSFSYNEQFF. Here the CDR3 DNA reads TGTGCCAGCAGTGGAAGGGACAACGACTTAAGTTTCTCCTACAATGAGCAGTTCTTC.

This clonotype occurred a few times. In DNA, the CDR3 is TGTGCCATCGGGGGCAATATGATTCGCGGAAACACCATATATTTT. Amino acids: CAIGGNMIRGNTIYF. This chain joins TRBV10-3 and TRBJ1-3; D is perhaps TRBD1 (6 bases). This CDR3 is 15 amino acids long. V dropped 8 bases and J dropped 4 bases, with 18 bases sitting between them. Germline V gene sequence: CDR1 ENHRY, CDR2 SYGVKD.

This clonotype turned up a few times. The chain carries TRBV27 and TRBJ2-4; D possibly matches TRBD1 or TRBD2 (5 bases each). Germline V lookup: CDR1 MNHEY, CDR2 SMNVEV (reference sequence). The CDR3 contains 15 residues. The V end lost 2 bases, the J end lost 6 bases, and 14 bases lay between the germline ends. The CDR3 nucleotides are TGTGCCAGCAGTTTAACCCCGGGACGCGTAAACATTCAGTACTTC. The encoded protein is CASSLTPGRVNIQYF.